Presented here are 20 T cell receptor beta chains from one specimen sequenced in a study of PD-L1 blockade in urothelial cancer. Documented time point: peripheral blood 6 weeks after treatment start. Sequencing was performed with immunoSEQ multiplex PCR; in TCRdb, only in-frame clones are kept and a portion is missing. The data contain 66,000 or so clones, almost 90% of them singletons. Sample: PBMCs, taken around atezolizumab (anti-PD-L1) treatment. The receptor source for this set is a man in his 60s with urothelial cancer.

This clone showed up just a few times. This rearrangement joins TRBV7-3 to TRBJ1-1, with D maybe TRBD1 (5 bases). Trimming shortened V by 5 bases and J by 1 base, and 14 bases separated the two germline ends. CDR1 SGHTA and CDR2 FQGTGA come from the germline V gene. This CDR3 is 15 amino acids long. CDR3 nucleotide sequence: TGTGCCAGCAGCCCACAGCCGGGGGGGAACACTGAAGCTTTCTTT. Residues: CASSPQPGGNTEAFF.

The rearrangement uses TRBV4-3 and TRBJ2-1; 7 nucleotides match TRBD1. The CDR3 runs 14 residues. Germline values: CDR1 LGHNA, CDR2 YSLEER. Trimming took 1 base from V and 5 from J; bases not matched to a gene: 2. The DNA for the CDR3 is TGCGCCAGCAGCCAAGCTACAGGGGACAATGAGCAGTTCTTC. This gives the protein CASSQATGDNEQFF.

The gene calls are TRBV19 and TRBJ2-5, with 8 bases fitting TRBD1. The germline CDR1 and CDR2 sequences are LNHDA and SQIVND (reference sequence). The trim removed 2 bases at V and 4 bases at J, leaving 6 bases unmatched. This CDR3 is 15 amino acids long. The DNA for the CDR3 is TGTGCCAGTAGTATACGGCAGGGGGCTCGAGAGACCCAGTACTTC. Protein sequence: CASSIRQGARETQYF.

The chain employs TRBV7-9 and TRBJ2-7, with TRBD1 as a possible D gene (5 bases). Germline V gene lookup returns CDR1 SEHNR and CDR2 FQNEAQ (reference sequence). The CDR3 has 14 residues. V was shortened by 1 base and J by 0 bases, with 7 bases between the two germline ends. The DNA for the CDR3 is TGTGCCAGCAGCTTAGATGGGGCCTCCTACGAGCAGTACTTC. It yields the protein CASSLDGASYEQYF.

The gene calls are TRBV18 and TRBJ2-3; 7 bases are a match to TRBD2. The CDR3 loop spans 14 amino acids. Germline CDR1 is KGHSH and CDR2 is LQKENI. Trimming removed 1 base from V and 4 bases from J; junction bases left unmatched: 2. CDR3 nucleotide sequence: TGTGCCAGCTCACCACGGCGGGAGTCAGATACGCAGTATTTT. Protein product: CASSPRRESDTQYF.

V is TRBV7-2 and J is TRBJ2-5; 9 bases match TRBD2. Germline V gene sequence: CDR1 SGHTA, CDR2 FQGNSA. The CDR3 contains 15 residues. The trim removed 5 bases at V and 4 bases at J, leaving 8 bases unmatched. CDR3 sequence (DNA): TGTGCCAGCAGCGAAACGGGACTAGCTTTAGAGACCCAGTACTTC. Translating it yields CASSETGLALETQYF.

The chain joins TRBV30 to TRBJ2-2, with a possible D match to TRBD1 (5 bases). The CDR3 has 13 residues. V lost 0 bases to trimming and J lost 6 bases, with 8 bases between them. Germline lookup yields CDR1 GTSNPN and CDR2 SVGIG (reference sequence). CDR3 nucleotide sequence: TGTGCCTGGAGTGTATGGACATCCGGGGAGCTGTTTTTT. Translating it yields CAWSVWTSGELFF.

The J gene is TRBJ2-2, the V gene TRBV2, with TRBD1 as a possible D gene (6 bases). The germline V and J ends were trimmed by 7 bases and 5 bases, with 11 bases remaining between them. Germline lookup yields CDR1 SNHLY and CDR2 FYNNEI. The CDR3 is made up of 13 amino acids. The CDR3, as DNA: TGTGCCAGCATGCAGGGGTGGACCGGGGAGCTGTTTTTT. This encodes CASMQGWTGELFF.

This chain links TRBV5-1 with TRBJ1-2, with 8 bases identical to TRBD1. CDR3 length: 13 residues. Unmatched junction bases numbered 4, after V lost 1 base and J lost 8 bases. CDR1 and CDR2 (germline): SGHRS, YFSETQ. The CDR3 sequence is CASSLIGTGGYTF. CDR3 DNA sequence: TGCGCCAGCAGCTTGATTGGGACAGGAGGCTACACCTTC. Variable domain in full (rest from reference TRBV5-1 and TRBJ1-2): KAGVTQTPRYLIKTRGQQVTLSCSPISGHRSVSWYQQTPGQGLQFLFEYFSETQRNKGNFPGRFSGRQFSNSRSEMNVSTLELGDSALYLCASSLIGTGGYTFGSGTRLTVV.

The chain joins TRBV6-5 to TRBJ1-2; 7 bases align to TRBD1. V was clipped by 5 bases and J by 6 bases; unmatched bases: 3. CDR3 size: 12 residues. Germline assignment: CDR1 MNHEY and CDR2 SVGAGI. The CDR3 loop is CASSRGPNGYTF. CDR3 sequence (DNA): TGTGCCAGCAGTAGGGGGCCCAATGGCTACACCTTC.

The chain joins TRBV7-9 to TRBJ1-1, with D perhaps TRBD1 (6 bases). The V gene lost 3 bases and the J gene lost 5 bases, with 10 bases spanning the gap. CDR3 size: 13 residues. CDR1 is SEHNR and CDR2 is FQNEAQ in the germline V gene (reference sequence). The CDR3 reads CASSLGAGTEAFF. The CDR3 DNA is TGTGCCAGCAGCTTGGGGGCTGGGACTGAAGCTTTCTTT.

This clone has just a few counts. The CDR3 sequence: CASSSITVYYGYTF. CDR3 in DNA: TGTGCCAGCAGTTCGATAACAGTTTACTATGGCTACACCTTC. V is TRBV28 and J is TRBJ1-2; D is ambiguous. CDR3 length equals 14 residues. Germline V gene data show CDR1 as MDHEN and CDR2 as SYDVKM. V dropped 4 bases and J dropped 3 bases, with 12 bases sitting between them.

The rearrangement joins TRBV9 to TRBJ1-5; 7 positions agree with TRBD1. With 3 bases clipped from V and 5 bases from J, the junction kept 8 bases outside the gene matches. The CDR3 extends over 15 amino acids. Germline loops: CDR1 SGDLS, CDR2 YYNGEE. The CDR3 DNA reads TGTGCCAGCAGCGAGGGAACAGGGGCAGATCAGCCCCAGCATTTT. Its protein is CASSEGTGADQPQHF.

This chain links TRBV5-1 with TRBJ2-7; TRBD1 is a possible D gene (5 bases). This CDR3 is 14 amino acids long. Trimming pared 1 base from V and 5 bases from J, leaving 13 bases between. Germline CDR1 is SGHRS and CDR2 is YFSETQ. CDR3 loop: CASSLSQGYNEQYF. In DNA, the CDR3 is TGCGCCAGCAGCTTGAGTCAGGGATACAACGAGCAGTACTTC. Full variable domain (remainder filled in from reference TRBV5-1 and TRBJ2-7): KAGVTQTPRYLIKTRGQQVTLSCSPISGHRSVSWYQQTPGQGLQFLFEYFSETQRNKGNFPGRFSGRQFSNSRSEMNVSTLELGDSALYLCASSLSQGYNEQYFGPGTRLTVT.

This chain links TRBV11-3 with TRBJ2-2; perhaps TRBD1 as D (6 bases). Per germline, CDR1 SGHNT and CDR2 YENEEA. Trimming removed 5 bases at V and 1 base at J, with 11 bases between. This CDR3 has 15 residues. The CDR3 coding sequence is TGTGCCAGCAGCGTCTCGGGACAGAACACCGGGGAGCTGTTTTTT. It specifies CASSVSGQNTGELFF. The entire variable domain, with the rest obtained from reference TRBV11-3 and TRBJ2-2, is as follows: EAGVVQSPRYKIIEKKQPVAFWCNPISGHNTLYWYLQNLGQGPELLIRYENEEAVDDSQLPKDRFSAERLKGVDSTLKIQPAELGDSAVYLCASSVSGQNTGELFFGEGSRLTVL.

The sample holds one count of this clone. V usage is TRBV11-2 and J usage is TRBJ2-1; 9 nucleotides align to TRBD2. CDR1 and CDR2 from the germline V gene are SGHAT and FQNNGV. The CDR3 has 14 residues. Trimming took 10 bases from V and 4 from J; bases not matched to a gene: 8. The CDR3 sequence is CATHMAGGYNEQFF. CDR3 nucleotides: TGTGCCACCCATATGGCGGGAGGGTACAATGAGCAGTTCTTC.

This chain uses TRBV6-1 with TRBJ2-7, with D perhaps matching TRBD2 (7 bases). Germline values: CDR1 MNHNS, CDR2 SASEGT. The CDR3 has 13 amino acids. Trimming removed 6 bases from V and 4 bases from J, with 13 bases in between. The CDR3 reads CASRGEGVYEQYF. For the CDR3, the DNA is TGTGCCAGCAGGGGGGAGGGGGTATACGAGCAGTACTTC.

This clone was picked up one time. The CDR3 reads CAKALAGGRGANVLTF. The CDR3, as DNA: TGTGCCAAAGCCTTAGCGGGAGGGCGCGGGGCCAACGTCCTGACTTTC. The genes are TRBV2 and TRBJ2-6, with 11 nucleotides matching TRBD2. This CDR3 spans 16 amino acids. V lost 10 bases and J lost 4; bases outside the gene matches: 9. Germline V gene data show CDR1 as SNHLY and CDR2 as FYNNEI.

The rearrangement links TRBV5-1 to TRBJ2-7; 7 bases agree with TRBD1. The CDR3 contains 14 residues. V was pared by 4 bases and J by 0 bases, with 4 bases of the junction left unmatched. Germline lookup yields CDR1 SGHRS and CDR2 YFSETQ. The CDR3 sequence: CASSRGQYSYEQYF. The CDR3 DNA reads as TGCGCCAGCAGCCGGGGACAGTACTCCTACGAGCAGTACTTC.

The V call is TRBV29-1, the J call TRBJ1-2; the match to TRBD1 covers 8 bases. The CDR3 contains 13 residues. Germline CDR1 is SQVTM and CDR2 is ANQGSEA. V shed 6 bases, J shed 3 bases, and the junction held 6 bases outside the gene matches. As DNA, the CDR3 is TGCAGCGTCCCCCTGACAGGGGACTATGGCTACACCTTC. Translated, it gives CSVPLTGDYGYTF.